This TCR beta chain was obtained from a study of a mutant IDH1 vaccine in newly diagnosed glioma. Study context: The therapy given earlier, which was standard therapy, consisted of radiotherapy, temozolomide, or both, and most of the patients received both. Study outcomes and limitations: Apparently unrelated to pseudoprogression were changes in the top peripheral T cell clonotypes.

Worth noting for this clone: Its antigen is not identified.

Produced via immunoSEQ multiplex PCR; TCRdb's table is partial and in-frame only. This sample yields about 20,000 clones, of which roughly 82% are seen a single time; roughly 13% belongs to the top ten. This CDR3 is built from 17 residues. The V and J ends lost 5 bases and 0 bases, in that order; junction bases with no gene match: 11. CDR1 SGHTA and CDR2 FQGNSA come from the germline V gene. Time point of the sample: week 23, last vaccination. A 20-mer mutant IDH1 peptide at 300 ug was injected subcutaneously with topical imiquimod. The source is a man aged 25 to 40 with glioma. The material was PBMCs, obtained from a glioma patient whose treatment included an IDH1 peptide vaccine. The chain is built from TRBV7-2 and TRBJ2-3, with 7 bases identical to TRBD1. CDR3 residues: CASSIRQGRASTDTQYF. The CDR3 bases are TGTGCCAGCAGCATTCGACAGGGAAGGGCTAGCACAGATACGCAGTATTTT.